Included here is one TCR beta chain sequence, with context. Its target is unknown. This sample includes further DNA sequences coding for the same CDR3. Germline loops: CDR1 LNHDA, CDR2 SQIVND (reference sequence). V dropped 6 bases and J dropped 1 base, with 10 bases sitting between them. This CDR3 region has 13 residues. PCR primers comprised 60 Vbeta and 13 Jbeta primers. In the original workflow: Around 9.9 million shared chains were among the about 80 million unique TCR beta chains that a later analysis counted. Assay used: immunoSEQ multiplex PCR; TCRdb lists only in-frame clones, some missing. V, J and clone size were drawn from that table, and D and trimming were deduced from the DNA. The repertoire holds some 130,000 clones, 76% seen once, with approximately 3.4% in the top ten. This entry belongs to a study of cytomegalovirus exposure and HLA in healthy donors. Broader study findings: Investigators reported around 150 TCR beta chains as tied to cytomegalovirus. Clonal expansion was found to be greater in HLA-associated TCR beta chains than in equally common others in a later analysis.

The chain combines TRBV19 with TRBJ2-7; D not resolved. The source is a man aged 35-49 years in good health and CMV-seronegative. Material: PBMCs. CDR3: CASSPRGSYEQYF. CDR3 nucleotide sequence: TGTGCCAGTAGCCCTCGCGGATCCTACGAGCAGTACTTC.